These 27 T cell receptor beta chains came from one sample sequenced in a study of blood T cell repertoires in COVID-19. TCRdb's table, derived via immunoSEQ multiplex PCR, lists solely in-frame clones and lacks some. The sample shows roughly 160,000 clones, around 82% of them seen only once. Specimen: peripheral blood. The receptors originated from a woman in her 70s who had recovered from COVID-19.

On this clone: One end of the junction varies from germline; a read error may be responsible. The rearrangement joins TRBV18 to TRBJ2-7; 13 bases fit TRBD2. The CDR3 has 14 amino acids. Germline CDR1 KGHSH, CDR2 LQKENI. The CDR3 DNA sequence: TGTGCCAGCTCAGCTGGGGGACTAGCGGGAAGATACGACTTC. It translates to CASSAGGLAGRYDF.

J is TRBJ2-5 and V is TRBV19; D might be TRBD1 (7 bases). The CDR3 is made up of 15 amino acids. The ends were cut back, 6 bases at V and 2 bases at J, with 16 bases in the middle. Germline V gene sequence: CDR1 LNHDA, CDR2 SQIVND (reference sequence). The CDR3 DNA follows: TGTGCCAGTAGGTGGAGGGGGCAGACGCAAGAGACCCAGTACTTC. Residues: CASRWRGQTQETQYF.

The V call is TRBV6-1, the J call TRBJ1-3; 7 bases are a match to TRBD1. The trim removed 3 bases at V and 0 bases at J, leaving 2 bases unmatched. CDR1 and CDR2 from the germline V gene are MNHNS and SASEGT. This CDR3 contains 15 residues. CDR3 sequence: CASSDQGGSGNTIYF. The CDR3 DNA is TGTGCCAGCAGTGATCAGGGGGGCTCTGGAAACACCATATATTTT.

The gene calls are TRBV6-4 and TRBJ2-7; D might be TRBD1 (5 bases). The CDR3 consists of 15 residues. Germline V gives CDR1 MRHNA, CDR2 SNTAGT. The V and J ends lost 3 bases and 0 bases respectively, with 12 bases between them. As DNA, the CDR3 is TGTGCCAGCAGTGATTTCAGGGCCGGCTCCTACGAGCAGTACTTC. Its protein is CASSDFRAGSYEQYF.

This clone has a single count. The chain has TRBV19 and TRBJ2-7; no clear D. Looked up from germline, CDR1 is LNHDA and CDR2 is SQIVND (reference sequence). The V gene lost 0 bases and the J gene lost 0 bases, with 6 bases spanning the gap. CDR3 length: 14 residues. The CDR3 protein is CASSIDPSSYEQYF. The CDR3 nucleotides are TGTGCCAGTAGTATAGATCCCAGCTCCTACGAGCAGTACTTC.

The chain combines TRBV19 with TRBJ2-7; 8 bases line up with TRBD1. Looked up from germline, CDR1 is LNHDA and CDR2 is SQIVND (reference sequence). The CDR3 loop spans 14 amino acids. J gave up 1 base and V 4 bases, and 3 bases lay outside the gene matches. Here the CDR3 DNA reads TGTGCCAGTAGTACTCGGGACAGGTCCTACGAGCAGTACTTC. Translation: CASSTRDRSYEQYF.

This clone has only a few counts. The V gene is TRBV19, the J gene TRBJ1-1; 8 bases line up with TRBD1. Germline lookup yields CDR1 LNHDA and CDR2 SQIVND (reference sequence). This CDR3 spans 16 amino acids. The junction had 13 bases not matched to a gene; V was cut back by 9 bases and J by 1 base. The CDR3 loop is CASTTGGRDWNTEAFF. The CDR3 bases are TGTGCCAGCACCACAGGGGGTAGGGATTGGAACACTGAAGCTTTCTTT.

CDR3: CSASLGYYYEQYF. The CDR3 region has the DNA TGCAGTGCTAGTCTAGGCTACTACTACGAGCAGTACTTC. This chain connects TRBV20-1 to TRBJ2-7, with D uncertain. Looked up from germline, CDR1 is DFQATT and CDR2 is SNEGSKA (reference sequence). This CDR3 is 13 amino acids long. V was cut by 3 bases and J by 3 bases, with 12 bases left in between.

The J gene is TRBJ1-2, the V gene TRBV6-1, with 8 nucleotides matching TRBD1. The junction had 10 bases not matched to a gene; V was cut back by 1 base and J by 3 bases. Germline V gene data show CDR1 as MNHNS and CDR2 as SASEGT. CDR3 size: 17 residues. The CDR3 sequence: CASSEVGGRGRYYGYTF. CDR3 coding DNA: TGTGCCAGCAGTGAAGTGGGGGGCAGGGGGCGGTACTATGGCTACACCTTC.

This clone is a singleton in its sample. The chain has TRBV6-5 and TRBJ1-1; D is uncertain. Germline V CDR1 and CDR2: MNHEY, SVGAGI. The V end lost 2 bases, the J end lost 4 bases, and 11 bases lay between the germline ends. There are 14 residues in the CDR3. The CDR3 coding sequence is TGTGCCAGCAGTTACGGTCCAGCGGGCACTGAAGCTTTCTTT. It translates to CASSYGPAGTEAFF.

V is TRBV5-1 and J is TRBJ2-1; 11 positions agree with TRBD2. Unmatched junction bases numbered 4, after V lost 2 bases and J lost 0 bases. CDR1 is SGHRS, CDR2 YFSETQ, per germline. The CDR3 totals 17 residues. The chain's CDR3 is CASSFTSGGLSYNEQFF. The CDR3 DNA reads TGCGCCAGCAGCTTTACTAGCGGGGGCCTCTCCTACAATGAGCAGTTCTTC.

The chain carries TRBV7-9 and TRBJ1-1, with D maybe TRBD1 (5 bases). The V gene's germline CDR1 is SEHNR and CDR2 FQNEAQ (reference sequence). V lost 6 bases and J lost 3, with 11 bases in between. The CDR3 has 13 residues. The CDR3 spells CASRGGAYTEAFF. CDR3 sequence (DNA): TGTGCCAGCAGGGGGGGAGCCTACACTGAAGCTTTCTTT.

The rearrangement links TRBV5-1 to TRBJ2-1; D is ambiguous. V was pared by 0 bases and J by 1 base, with 14 bases between. This CDR3 contains 17 residues. Germline V gives CDR1 SGHRS, CDR2 YFSETQ. The CDR3, as DNA: TGCGCCAGCAGCTTGGCCCGGGTCTCAAATTCCTACAATGAGCAGTTCTTC. This translates into CASSLARVSNSYNEQFF.

This chain connects TRBV30 to TRBJ2-7; TRBD1 might be the D (5 bases). Trimming pared 0 bases from V and 2 bases from J, leaving 8 bases between. Germline V gives CDR1 GTSNPN, CDR2 SVGIG (reference sequence). This CDR3 comprises 13 residues. The CDR3 is CAWSVGLTYEQYF. Written as DNA, the CDR3 is TGTGCCTGGAGTGTGGGGCTGACCTACGAGCAGTACTTC. Drawing the rest from reference TRBV30 and TRBJ2-7, the complete variable domain is SQTIHQWPATLVQPVGSPLSLECTVEGTSNPNLYWYRQAAGRGLQLLFYSVGIGQISSEVPQNLSASRPQDRQFILSSKKLLLSDSGFYLCAWSVGLTYEQYFGPGTRLTVT.

The chain has TRBV28 and TRBJ2-7, with D perhaps matching TRBD1 (5 bases). V lost 3 bases and J 6 bases, leaving 9 bases between the germline ends. The CDR3 runs 12 residues. CDR1 and CDR2 from the germline V gene are MDHEN and SYDVKM. This CDR3 is CASSLGQGEQYF. The DNA of the CDR3 is TGTGCCAGCAGTTTGGGCCAGGGCGAGCAGTACTTC.

The J gene is TRBJ2-7, the V gene TRBV29-1, with 8 bases fitting TRBD1. The germline gives CDR1 SQVTM, CDR2 ANQGSEA. The CDR3 is 13 amino acids. With 1 base clipped from V and 4 bases from J, the junction kept 3 bases outside the gene matches. CDR3 nucleotides: TGCAGCGTTGAAGGGACAGGGCATTACGAGCAGTACTTC. This codes for CSVEGTGHYEQYF.

This clone was detected once. This chain connects TRBV24-1 to TRBJ2-3; 7 bases are shared with TRBD1. CDR1 is KGHDR and CDR2 is SFDVKD in the germline V gene. Trimming took 3 bases from V and 3 from J; bases not matched to a gene: 8. CDR3 length: 16 residues. CDR3 residues: CATSDPGTDGTDTQYF. For the CDR3, the DNA is TGTGCCACCAGTGATCCCGGGACAGACGGGACAGATACGCAGTATTTT.

This chain links TRBV7-2 with TRBJ1-2; the D is unclear. The CDR3 loop spans 13 amino acids. The ends were cut back, 5 bases at V and 8 bases at J, with 15 bases in the middle. Looked up from germline, CDR1 is SGHTA and CDR2 is FQGNSA. The CDR3 sequence is CASSQVSLRGYTF. CDR3 coding DNA: TGTGCCAGCAGCCAAGTATCCCTTCGGGGCTACACCTTC.

The V and J genes are TRBV5-4 and TRBJ1-1; 8 bases map to TRBD1. Per germline, CDR1 SGHNT and CDR2 YYREEE (reference sequence). The CDR3 contains 13 residues. V shed 4 bases, J shed 4 bases, and the junction held 3 bases outside the gene matches. CDR3: CASSNRGSTEAFF. CDR3 nucleotides: TGTGCCAGCAGCAACAGGGGGAGCACTGAAGCTTTCTTT.

J is TRBJ2-7 and V is TRBV18, with TRBD1 identical over 8 bases. CDR1 KGHSH and CDR2 LQKENI come from the germline V gene. Germline trimming cut 3 bases from V and 3 bases from J; bases unmatched to any gene: 4. This CDR3 has 14 residues. In DNA form, the CDR3 reads TGTGCCAGCTCACCCGGGACAGGAAACTACGAGCAGTACTTC. Translating it yields CASSPGTGNYEQYF.

V usage is TRBV4-3 and J usage is TRBJ1-4; perhaps TRBD1 as D (5 bases). Germline CDR1 LGHNA, CDR2 YSLEER. Trimming took 10 bases from V and 6 from J, leaving 12 bases between them. The CDR3 sequence is 12 residues long. CDR3 residues: CATGWGDEKLFF. The DNA of the CDR3 is TGCGCCACTGGATGGGGGGATGAAAAACTGTTTTTT.

This chain uses TRBV7-9 with TRBJ1-1; D is undetermined. V was shortened by 2 bases and J by 1 base, with 5 bases between the two germline ends. The V gene's germline CDR1 is SEHNR and CDR2 FQNEAQ (reference sequence). This CDR3 has 13 amino acids. Here the CDR3 reads CASSLQENTEAFF. CDR3 in DNA: TGTGCCAGCAGCTTACAGGAGAACACTGAAGCTTTCTTT.

The chain has TRBV19 and TRBJ2-2; TRBD1 is a possible D gene (5 bases). The CDR3 has 16 residues. The germline V gene has CDR1 LNHDA and CDR2 SQIVND (reference sequence). V was clipped by 5 bases and J by 6 bases, with 19 bases between them. CDR3 residues: CASSRLPWGGPGELFF. The DNA for the CDR3 is TGTGCCAGTAGTCGGCTCCCATGGGGCGGTCCCGGGGAGCTGTTTTTT. The full variable domain, rest sourced from reference TRBV19 and TRBJ2-2, is DGGITQSPKYLFRKEGQNVTLSCEQNLNHDAMYWYRQDPGQGLRLIYYSQIVNDFQKGDIAEGYSVSREKKESFPLTVTSAQKNPTAFYLCASSRLPWGGPGELFFGEGSRLTVL.

This chain joins TRBV20-1 and TRBJ2-7; 7 nucleotides line up with TRBD2. The germline V gene has CDR1 DFQATT and CDR2 SNEGSKA (reference sequence). The V and J ends lost 3 bases and 6 bases, in that order; junction bases with no gene match: 5. This CDR3 contains 12 residues. The CDR3 sequence is CSASGRGREQYF. The CDR3 nucleotides are TGCAGTGCTAGTGGGAGGGGCCGCGAGCAGTACTTC.

The chain carries TRBV3-1 (or the pseudogene TRBV3-2) and TRBJ1-3; no clear D. With 4 bases removed from V and 11 bases from J, the gap between germline ends came to 15 bases. Germline values: CDR1 LGHDT, CDR2 YNNKEL (reference sequence). This CDR3 is 13 amino acids long. Written as DNA, the CDR3 is TGTGCCAGCAGCCCGACGGGGAGGGTGGCCATATATTTT. This translates into CASSPTGRVAIYF.

CDR3 in amino acids: CASSEGRGPSEQYF. DNA for the CDR3: TGTGCCAGCAGTGAAGGCAGGGGGCCGAGCGAGCAGTACTTC. The V gene is TRBV2, the J gene TRBJ2-7, with 8 nucleotides matching TRBD1. Germline V gene lookup returns CDR1 SNHLY and CDR2 FYNNEI. The CDR3 sequence is 14 residues long. V trimming: 1 base; J trimming: 6 bases; junction bases outside the gene matches: 5.

V and J are TRBV6-1 and TRBJ1-4, with 9 bases aligning to TRBD1. The CDR3 is 12 amino acids. Germline V gene data show CDR1 as MNHNS and CDR2 as SASEGT. V trimming: 2 bases; J trimming: 16 bases; junction bases outside the gene matches: 5. CDR3 loop: CASSERTGVPFF. In nucleotides, the CDR3 is TGTGCCAGCAGTGAAAGGACAGGGGTGCCGTTTTTT.